These 7 T cell receptor beta chains came from one sample sequenced in a study of tumor and adjacent non-tumor tissue in lung cancer (dated by TCRdb to the late 2010s). The library was made by multiplex PCR. This sample was sequenced with an Illumina HiSeq 2500. TCRbeta libraries were constructed through three rounds of nested PCR with primers (Table S4) according to protocols adapted from ARM-PCR. TCRdb itself trimmed the public reads at Q25 with fastp, ran MiXCR and retained productive beta chains. A single entry per CDR3 protein holds the most common genes and DNA from its merged rows. In all, the sample holds some 47,000 distinct CDR3 sequences, and 60% to 70% of those were seen once. The ten largest clones represent around 20% of the sample. RNA was extracted from bulk unsorted tissue and checked for quality with a NanoDrop ND-1000 and an Agilent 2100. Distant non-tumor tissue taken more than 3 cm from the tumor edge was used as the normal lung sample.

Sequenced sample: distant non-tumor lung tissue. The receptor source for this set is a woman between 35 and 50 years old with non-small cell lung cancer.

This clonotype was observed at least ten times. The CDR3 region is CATGLQKETQYF. The DNA for the CDR3 is TGTGCTACAGGATTACAAAAAGAGACCCAGTACTTC. V usage is TRBV6-5 and J usage is TRBJ2-5; D is possibly TRBD1 (5 bases). CDR1 MNHEY and CDR2 SVGAGI come from the germline V gene. The CDR3 spans 12 residues.

The sample holds many counts of this clonotype. The chain couples TRBV10-3 to TRBJ2-7; 11 nucleotides match TRBD2. CDR1 is ENHRY and CDR2 is SYGVKD in the germline V gene. Losses at the gene ends were 2 bases for V and 2 bases for J; bases not matched to a gene: 2. The CDR3 has 15 amino acids. The CDR3 here is CAISEGTSGTYEQYF. The CDR3 DNA sequence: TGTGCCATCAGTGAGGGGACTAGCGGAACCTACGAGCAGTACTTC.

This clonotype was observed a few times. V is TRBV12-3 or TRBV12-4 and J is TRBJ2-2, with D unclear. V lost 7 bases and J 5 bases, leaving 11 bases between the germline ends. The CDR3 sequence is 13 residues long. The chain's CDR3 is CASNRPVTGELFF. The DNA for the CDR3 is TGTGCCAGCAACCGGCCGGTGACCGGGGAGCTGTTTTTT.

Details on this clonotype: One base away lies a much larger clone, so this may be a sequencing read error. Since no conserved phenylalanine or tryptophan closes the CDR3, a read error is the likely cause. The chain recombines TRBV30 with TRBJ1-5; a weak D match, TRBD1 (6 bases). This CDR3 spans 14 amino acids. Trimming took 2 bases from V and 4 from J, leaving 12 bases between them. The V gene's germline CDR1 is GTSNPN and CDR2 SVGIG (reference sequence). CDR3 bases: TGTGCCTGGAGTATTGACAGGATAAATCAGCCCCAGCATATT. Encoded protein: CAWSIDRINQPQHI.

Worth noting for this clonotype: A read error may explain this, as a much larger clone is one base away. This rearrangement joins TRBV7-8 to TRBJ2-7, with D perhaps matching TRBD2 (5 bases). Per germline, CDR1 SGHVS and CDR2 FQNEAQ. This CDR3 has 15 residues. CDR3 DNA sequence: TGTGCCATCAGCTTAGCCGCGGGTAGCTCCTACGAGCAGTACTTC. Protein product: CAISLAAGSSYEQYF. Looking up the rest from reference TRBV7-8 and TRBJ2-7 gives the full variable domain: GAGVSQSPRYKVAKRGQDVALRCDPISGHVSLFWYQQALGQGPEFLTYFQNEAQLDKSGLPSDRFFAERPEGSVSTLKIQRTQQEDSAVYLCAISLAAGSSYEQYFGPGTRLTVT.

This clonotype occurred a few times. J is TRBJ1-5 and V is TRBV6-6, with 12 bases fitting TRBD1. V dropped 5 bases and J dropped 9; count of bases not matched to a gene: 11. The CDR3 sequence is 16 residues long. Germline CDR1 is MNHNY and CDR2 is SVGAGI (reference sequence). The CDR3 is CASSIGTGGALGPQHF. The CDR3 DNA sequence: TGTGCCAGCAGTATCGGGACAGGGGGCGCCTTGGGGCCCCAGCATTTT.

About this clonotype: Germline and junction disagree at one end, which may indicate a read error. This chain's CDR3 is CVLHGGYNEQFF. The CDR3 coding sequence is TGTGTCCTACACGGGGGGTATAATGAGCAGTTCTTT. The chain recombines TRBV30 with TRBJ2-1; 7 bases match TRBD2. Germline CDR1 reads GTSNPN; CDR2 reads SVGIG (reference sequence). This CDR3 is built from 12 residues. Together with reference TRBV30 and TRBJ2-1, the CDR3 gives the full variable domain: SQTIHQWPATLVQPVGSPLSLECTVEGTSNPNLYWYRQAAGRGLQLLFYSVGIGQISSEVPQNLSASRPQDRQFILSSKKLLLSDSGFYLCVLHGGYNEQFFGPGTRLTVL.